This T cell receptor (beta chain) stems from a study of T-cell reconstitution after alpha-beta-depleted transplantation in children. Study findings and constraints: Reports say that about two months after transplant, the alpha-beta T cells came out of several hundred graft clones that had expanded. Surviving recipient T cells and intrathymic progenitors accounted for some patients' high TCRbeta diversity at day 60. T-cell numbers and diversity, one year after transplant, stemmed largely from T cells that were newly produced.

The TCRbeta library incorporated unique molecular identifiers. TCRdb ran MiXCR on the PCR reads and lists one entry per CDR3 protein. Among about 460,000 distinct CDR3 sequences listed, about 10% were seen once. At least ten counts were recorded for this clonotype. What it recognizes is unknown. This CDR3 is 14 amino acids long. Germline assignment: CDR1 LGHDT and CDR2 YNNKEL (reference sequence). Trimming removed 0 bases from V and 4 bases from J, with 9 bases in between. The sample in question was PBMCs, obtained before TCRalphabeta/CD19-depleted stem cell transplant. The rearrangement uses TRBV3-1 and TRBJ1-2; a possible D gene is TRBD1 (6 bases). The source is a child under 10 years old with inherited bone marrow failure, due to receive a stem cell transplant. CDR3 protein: CASSQEIRGYGYTF. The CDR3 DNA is TGTGCCAGCAGCCAAGAAATCAGGGGCTATGGCTACACCTTC.